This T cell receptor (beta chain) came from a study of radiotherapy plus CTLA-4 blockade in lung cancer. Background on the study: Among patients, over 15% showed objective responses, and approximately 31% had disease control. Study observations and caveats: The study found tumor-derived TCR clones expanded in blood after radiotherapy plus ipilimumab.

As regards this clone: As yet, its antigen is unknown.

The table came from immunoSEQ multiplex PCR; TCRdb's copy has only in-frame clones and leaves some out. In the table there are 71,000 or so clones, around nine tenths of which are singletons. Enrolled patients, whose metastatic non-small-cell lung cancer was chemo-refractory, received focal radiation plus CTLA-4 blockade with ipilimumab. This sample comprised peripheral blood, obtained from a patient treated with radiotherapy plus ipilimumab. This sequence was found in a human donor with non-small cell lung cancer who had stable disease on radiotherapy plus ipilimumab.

The CDR3 protein is CASSEGQVRTEAFF. CDR3 sequence (DNA): TGTGCCAGCAGTGAAGGACAGGTCCGGACTGAAGCTTTCTTT. The chain links TRBV6-5 to TRBJ1-1, with TRBD1 identical over 7 bases. This CDR3 is 14 amino acids long. The junction had 8 bases not matched to a gene; V was cut back by 5 bases and J by 5 bases. The germline CDR1 and CDR2 sequences are MNHEY and SVGAGI.